This T cell receptor beta chain originates from a study of blood T cell repertoires in COVID-19 (dated by TCRdb to 2020 to 2021). For context, the study as a whole: Samples covering the acute and convalescent phases of COVID-19 were provided by collaborators in the United States, Italy and Spain. The repertoires were made available in a free public database intended to serve as a resource for research on the immune response to SARS-CoV-2. The prospective study material was composed of cDNA or gDNA derived from T cells, B-cell-depleted T cells, or PBMCs. Nearly every sample came with metadata listing a de-identified subject ID, COVID-19 status, age in years and sex. The samples were drawn from the first 160 participants of the ongoing ImmuneRACE study and from 1,254 subjects provided by 6 global collaborators. Deeply sampled blood TCRbeta repertoires from subjects exposed to, actively infected with, or recovered from COVID-19 were included in the dataset. HLA class I and class II types, where available, came from metadata supplied by the sample provider rather than from assay-based typing. What the study reported, not specific to this receptor: The amount of clinical and demographic metadata varied by source and participant and was provided uncurated.

The immunoSEQ Assay, a bias-controlled multiplex PCR, was used to amplify TCRbeta CDR3 regions from genomic DNA. On the study's bioinformatics: Nucleated cell counts per sample were estimated from amplification of reference gene primers within the assay. To quantify the absolute abundance of each unique TCRbeta CDR3 rearrangement, sequence reads were collapsed and filtered. For each sample, productive Simpson clonality was calculated as the square root of Simpson's diversity index over productive rearrangements. TCRdb's version of the immuneACCESS table is confined to in-frame rearrangements and falls short of the full clone set. An unresolved V gene accounts for under half of the shortfall where checked; the remainder is of unknown origin. The D gene and trimming were derived from the DNA, and the V and J assignments and clone size from that table. The sample data list some 110,000 clones, and 84% of these were observed just once. Nearly 4% of the sample comes from the top ten.

Participants in the prospective study were aged about 18 to 100 years, lived in approximately 26 United States geographic areas, and enrolled through a virtual design. In the prospective study, cohorts were assigned on the basis of participant-reported clinical history obtained from a screening survey and a study questionnaire. For ImmuneRACE Cohort 3, a participant was defined as recovered based on two consecutive negative NP/OP PCR tests, clearance by a healthcare professional, or resolution of symptoms. Mobile phlebotomists in the prospective study collected whole blood, serum and a nasopharyngeal or oropharyngeal swab from every participant. Additional blood draws and questionnaires over an approximately two-month period could optionally be provided by prospective study participants. Prospective study blood samples were shipped either frozen or at room temperature before DNA extraction. The germline V gene supplies CDR1 KGHSH and CDR2 LQKENI. Counted from cysteine to phenylalanine, this CDR3 has 14 amino acids. Of all the DNA, just the CDR3 is kept, 42 bases in frame from base 1. Cut back by 3 bases and 5 bases, the V and J ends lie 13 bases apart.

As concerns this clone: The antigen it recognizes is unknown. It has no much larger one-base neighbor in the sample; base qualities were not kept.

This sequence uses TRBV18 and TRBJ1-1; no D gene can be assigned with confidence. The receptor was isolated from a woman in her 30s who had recovered from COVID-19. Sequencing was performed on PBMCs or T cells enriched from blood (not recorded which). This receptor carries the CDR3 CASSPTGRATEAFF. The DNA reads TGTGCCAGCTCACCCACCGGGCGGGCGACTGAAGCTTTCTTT.